Sequencing of this T cell receptor beta chain was carried out in a study of T-cell memory formation after mild COVID-19 (dated by TCRdb to 2020 to 2023). In the study overall: TCR sequence clusters from the two donors were largely donor specific. T-cell clones expanding and contracting after mild COVID-19 in two donors were tracked by longitudinal TCRalpha and TCRbeta repertoire sequencing. Two young, previously healthy adult volunteers, one female and one male, were included in the cohort. The study at large found these results: The detection of some responding clones in pre-infection memory suggests that pre-existing cross-reactive memory T cells joined the SARS-CoV-2 response. The second-wave clones that peaked on day 37 were not confirmed to be SARS-CoV-2 specific. The study covered only a couple of mild cases, and larger cohorts including severe cases with pre-infection samples were considered necessary. Contracting CD4+ clones were located mainly in the CM and EM memory subsets, whereas CD8+ clones were found to be enriched in EMRA. Balanced CD4/CD8 phenotypes were observed for clones contracting from day 15 to 85, whereas a bias towards CD4+ was observed for a second wave of clones expanding from day 15 to 37.

For sequencing, an Illumina NovaSeq 6000 was employed. cDNA libraries for TCRalpha and TCRbeta were prepared by 5'RACE using constant-segment primers, with sample barcodes and unique molecular identifiers added. RNA was extracted from every sample with Trizol reagent. Amplification of the libraries took two PCR steps, and the second step added a second sample barcode plus Illumina TruSeq adapters. Sequencing of the libraries was done on an Illumina NovaSeq, producing 2 x 150 bp paired-end reads. The authors processed their data as follows. Demultiplexing of reads and collapsing into UMI-guided consensus sequences were performed with migec v1.2.7. Using mixcr v2.1.11, the UMI consensuses were aligned to TRA and TRB V and J templates and assembled into clonotypes. A clonotype was counted as expanded or contracted only if both edgeR and NoisET called the change significant, with noise models trained on biological replicates. For edgeR calls, a false discovery rate-adjusted p below 0.01 and a log2 fold-change threshold of 1 were applied. As an exploratory analysis of dynamics, PCA with hierarchical clustering was applied to max-normalized trajectories of the 1000 most abundant clonotypes. Separately sequenced CD4+ and CD8+ repertoires were used to assign a CD4 or CD8 phenotype to each responding clone. TCRdb trimmed public reads at Q25 via fastp, called clones via MiXCR and kept in-frame beta chains. One record per CDR3 amino acid sequence lists the most common genes and DNA. TCRdb's processing, not the authors' own work, is the source of the V and J calls. This sample holds a few hundred thousand distinct CDR3 sequences; approximately 21% were observed only once. Jointly, the top ten make up around 7.7% of the sample.

The CDR3 measures 12 amino acids from cysteine to phenylalanine. Of all the DNA, just the CDR3 is kept, 36 bases in frame from base 1. V is clipped by 5 bases and J by 3 bases, and the sequence between their germline boundaries is 4 bases long. For CDR1 and CDR2, the germline V gene lists SGHNT and YENEEA. About this clonotype itself: It has no known antigen specificity. Base qualities are missing; no much larger clone stands one base away.

PBMCs were isolated by Ficoll-Paque density gradient centrifugation. The V gene is TRBV11-3 and the J gene is TRBJ2-2; too little of a D gene remains to name it. This TCR was recovered from an adult woman who had mild COVID-19 (a few samples of this study predate the infection). The sample titles of this study are shuffled in the database, so cell type and time point are left out; the donor was told from shared clones. Sequencing was done on a sample of PBMCs or a T cell subset sorted from them (not recorded which). The CDR3 corresponds to CASSIYTGELFF. At the DNA level, the sequence is TGTGCCAGCAGCATATACACCGGGGAGCTGTTTTTT. The entire variable domain, with the stretches around the CDR3 drawn from the reference TRBV11-3 and TRBJ2-2 proteins, is EAGVVQSPRYKIIEKKQPVAFWCNPISGHNTLYWYLQNLGQGPELLIRYENEEAVDDSQLPKDRFSAERLKGVDSTLKIQPAELGDSAVYLCASSIYTGELFFGEGSRLTVL.